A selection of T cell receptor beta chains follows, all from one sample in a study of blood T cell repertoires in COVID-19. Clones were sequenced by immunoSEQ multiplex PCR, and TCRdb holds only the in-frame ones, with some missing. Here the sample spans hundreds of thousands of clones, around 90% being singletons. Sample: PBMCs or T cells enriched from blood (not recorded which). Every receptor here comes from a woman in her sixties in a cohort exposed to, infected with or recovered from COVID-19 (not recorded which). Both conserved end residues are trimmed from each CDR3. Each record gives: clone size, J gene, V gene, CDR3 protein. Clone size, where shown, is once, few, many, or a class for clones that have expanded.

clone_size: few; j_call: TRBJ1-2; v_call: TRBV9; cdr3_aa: ASRDSSNYGYT
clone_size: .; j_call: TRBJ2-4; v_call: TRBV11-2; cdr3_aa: ASSRQGPLLVIQY
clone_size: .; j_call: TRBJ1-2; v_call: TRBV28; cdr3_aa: ASSFEDRANYGYT
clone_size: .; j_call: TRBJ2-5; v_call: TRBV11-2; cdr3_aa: ASSPLAGGETQY
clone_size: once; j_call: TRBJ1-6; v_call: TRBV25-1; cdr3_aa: ASSELGTGSSYNSPLH
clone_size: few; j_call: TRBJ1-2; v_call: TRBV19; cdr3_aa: ASKRAGANYGYT
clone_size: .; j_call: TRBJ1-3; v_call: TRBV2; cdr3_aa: ASSGEISGNTIY
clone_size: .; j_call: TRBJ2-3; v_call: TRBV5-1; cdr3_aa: ASSLIPLAADTQY
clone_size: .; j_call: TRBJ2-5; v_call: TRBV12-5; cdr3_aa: ASGSTGGVKTQY
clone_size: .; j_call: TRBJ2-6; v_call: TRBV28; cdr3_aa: ASSGLLLSSGANVLT
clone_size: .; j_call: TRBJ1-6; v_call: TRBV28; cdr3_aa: ASSLQRTGGRNSPLH
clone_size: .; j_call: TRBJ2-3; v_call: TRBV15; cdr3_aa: ATSSGQGYNTQY
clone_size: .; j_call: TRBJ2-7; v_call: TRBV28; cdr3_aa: ASSFLGGLADYEQY
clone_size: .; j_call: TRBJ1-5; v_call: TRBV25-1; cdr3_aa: ASSPQGASDQPQH
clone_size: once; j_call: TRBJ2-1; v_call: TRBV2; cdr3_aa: AVLRFPNEQF
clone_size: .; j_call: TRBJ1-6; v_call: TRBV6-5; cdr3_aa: ASRTENSPLH
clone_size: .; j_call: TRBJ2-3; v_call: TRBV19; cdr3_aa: ASSLMRSTDTQY
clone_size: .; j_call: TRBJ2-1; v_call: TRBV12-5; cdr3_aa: ASGLSSVSSKQF
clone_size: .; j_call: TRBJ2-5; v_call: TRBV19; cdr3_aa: ASGTGAQETQY
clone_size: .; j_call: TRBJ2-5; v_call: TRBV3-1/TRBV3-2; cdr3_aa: ASSPPGLAGGQGVQETQY
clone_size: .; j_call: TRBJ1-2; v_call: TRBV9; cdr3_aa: ASSLTHGEGYT
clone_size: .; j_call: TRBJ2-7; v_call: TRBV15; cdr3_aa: ATSSLGATYEQY
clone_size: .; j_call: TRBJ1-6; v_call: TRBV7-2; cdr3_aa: ASSLSNNSPLH
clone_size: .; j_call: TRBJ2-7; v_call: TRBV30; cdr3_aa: AWTPTGTSGPLGNYEQY
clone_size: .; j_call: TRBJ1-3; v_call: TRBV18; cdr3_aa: ASSPIEVNTIY
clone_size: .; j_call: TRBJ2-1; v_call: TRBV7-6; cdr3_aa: ASSLPLFYLEQF
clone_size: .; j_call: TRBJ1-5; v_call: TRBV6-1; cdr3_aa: ASSEGGWASNQPQH
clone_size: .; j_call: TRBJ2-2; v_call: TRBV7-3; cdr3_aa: ASSLFPGGGQVTGELF
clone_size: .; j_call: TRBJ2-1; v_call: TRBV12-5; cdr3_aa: ASGVYISGTYNEQF
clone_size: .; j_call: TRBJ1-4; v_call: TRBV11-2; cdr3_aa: ASSVRQGANEKLF
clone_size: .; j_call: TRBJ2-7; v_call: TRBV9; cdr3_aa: ASSVEGTSGTYEQY
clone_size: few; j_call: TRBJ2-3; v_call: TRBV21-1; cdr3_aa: ASSKPAGANTDTQY
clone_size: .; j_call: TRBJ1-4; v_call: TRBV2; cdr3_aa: ASRTGVANEKLF
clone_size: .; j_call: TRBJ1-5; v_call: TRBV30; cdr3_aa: AWSGGPRNQPQH
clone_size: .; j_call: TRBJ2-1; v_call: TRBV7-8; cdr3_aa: ASSLEPSGNEQF
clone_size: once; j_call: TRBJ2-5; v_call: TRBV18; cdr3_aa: ASSGKPSGYQETQY
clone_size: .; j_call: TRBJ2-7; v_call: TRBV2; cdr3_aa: ASSEEGIPIYEQY
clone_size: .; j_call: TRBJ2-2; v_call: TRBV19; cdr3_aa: ASIPPGRANTGELF
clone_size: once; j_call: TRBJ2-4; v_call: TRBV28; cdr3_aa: ASRYGRGTAKNIQY
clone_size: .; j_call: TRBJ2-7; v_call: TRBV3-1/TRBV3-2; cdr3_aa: ASSQLWTGGREER
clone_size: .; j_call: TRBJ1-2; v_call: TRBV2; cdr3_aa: ASSEGDREDGYT
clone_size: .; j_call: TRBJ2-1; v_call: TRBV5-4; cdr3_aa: ASSLGGRGRNNEQF